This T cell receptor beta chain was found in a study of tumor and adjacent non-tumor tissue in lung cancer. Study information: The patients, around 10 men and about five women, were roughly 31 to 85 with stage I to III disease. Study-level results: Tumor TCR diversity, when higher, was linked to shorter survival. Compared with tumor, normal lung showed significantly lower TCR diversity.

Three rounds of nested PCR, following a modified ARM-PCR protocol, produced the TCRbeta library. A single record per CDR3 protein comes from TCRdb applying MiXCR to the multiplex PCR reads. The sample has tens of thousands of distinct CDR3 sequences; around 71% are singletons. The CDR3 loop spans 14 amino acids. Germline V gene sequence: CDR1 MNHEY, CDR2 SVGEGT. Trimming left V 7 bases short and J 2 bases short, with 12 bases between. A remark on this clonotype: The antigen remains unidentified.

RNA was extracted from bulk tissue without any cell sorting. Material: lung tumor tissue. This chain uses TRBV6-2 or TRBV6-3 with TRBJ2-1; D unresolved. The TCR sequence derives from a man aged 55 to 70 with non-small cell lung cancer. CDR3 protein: CASIAPIAYNEQFF. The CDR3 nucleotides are TGTGCCAGCATAGCCCCCATTGCCTACAATGAGCAGTTCTTC.